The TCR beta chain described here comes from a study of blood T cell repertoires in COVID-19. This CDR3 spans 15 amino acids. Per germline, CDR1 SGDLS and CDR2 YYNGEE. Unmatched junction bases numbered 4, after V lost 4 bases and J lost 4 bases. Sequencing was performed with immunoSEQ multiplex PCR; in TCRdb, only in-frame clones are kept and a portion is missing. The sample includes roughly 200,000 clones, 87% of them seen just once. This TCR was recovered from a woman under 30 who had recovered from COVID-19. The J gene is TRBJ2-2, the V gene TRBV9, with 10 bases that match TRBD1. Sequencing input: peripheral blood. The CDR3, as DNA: TGTGCCAGCAGCAAGCGGACAGGGGGCACCGGGGAGCTGTTTTTT. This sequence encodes CASSKRTGGTGELFF.